This is a list of T cell receptor beta chains from one sample in a study of cytomegalovirus exposure and HLA in healthy donors. Sequencing was performed with immunoSEQ multiplex PCR; in TCRdb, only in-frame clones are kept and a portion is missing. The sample holds about 160,000 clones, around 83% seen once. Sequencing used PBMCs. The receptors come from a man aged 18 to 30 in good health and CMV-seropositive. The CDR3 runs from the conserved cysteine through the conserved F or W. A D gene is named only where the DNA matches it firmly. Clone size is given for some rows only: seen once, a few or many times, or a class if the clone is expanded.

v_call	clone_size	d_call	j_call	cdr3_nt	cdr3_aa
TRBV7-2	-	TRBD1	TRBJ1-6	TGTGCCAGCGGCGGGACAGTTAATTCACCCCTCCACTTT	CASGGTVNSPLHF
TRBV13	-	-	TRBJ2-5	TGTGCCAGCAGCTTAGAAGGCGGAAGCCAAGAGACCCAGTACTTC	CASSLEGGSQETQYF
TRBV19	once	TRBD1	TRBJ2-1	TGTGCCAGTAGGGACAGGGCCCATGAGCAGTTCTTC	CASRDRAHEQFF
TRBV19	-	TRBD2	TRBJ2-3	TGTGCCAGTAGCCAACCCGGGACTAGCGCGTATTTT	CASSQPGTSAYF
TRBV19	-	TRBD1	TRBJ1-1	TGTGCCAGTAGTGCACAGGGGGCTCGGGGTGAAGCTTTCTTT	CASSAQGARGEAFF
TRBV2	once	-	TRBJ1-1	TGTGCCAGCAGCCGGGGGGAGAACACTGAAGCTTTCTTT	CASSRGENTEAFF
TRBV6-5	-	-	TRBJ2-5	TGTGCCAGCAGTACAACGTTGGCCGCCCAGTACTTC	CASSTTLAAQYF
TRBV7-2	-	-	TRBJ2-3	TGTGCCAGCAGTCCGCAGCGGGTCTTGGGCAAGAGCACAGATACGCAGTATTTT	CASSPQRVLGKSTDTQYF
TRBV30	-	TRBD2	TRBJ2-7	TGTGCCTGGAGTGCCGGACTAGCGGGGGCCTACGAGCAGTACTTC	CAWSAGLAGAYEQYF
TRBV2	-	TRBD1	TRBJ1-4	TGTGCCAGCCGGGACAGGGGAAGGACTAATGAAAAACTGTTTTTT	CASRDRGRTNEKLFF
TRBV7-2	-	TRBD1	TRBJ1-5	TGTGCCAGCAGCCTAAGGGCACAGGGGGCTAGCCAGCCCCAGCATTTT	CASSLRAQGASQPQHF
TRBV11-3	few	-	TRBJ2-7	TGTGCCAGCAGCCACACAGGGCAGCAGTACTTC	CASSHTGQQYF
TRBV4-3	-	-	TRBJ2-5	TGCGCCAGCAGCCATTCAAAGGGACTGGCACCAAACCAAGAGACCCAGTACTTC	CASSHSKGLAPNQETQYF
TRBV10-3	-	-	TRBJ1-6	TGTGCCATCAGTGTAAGCCCACCGGGGTCGAGCTCCTATAATTCACCCCTCCACTTT	CAISVSPPGSSSYNSPLHF
TRBV11-3	-	TRBD1	TRBJ2-1	TGTGCCAGCAGAGCTGGACAGGGGCTGTTCTTC	CASRAGQGLFF
TRBV18	-	TRBD1	TRBJ1-5	TGTGCCAGCTCACCACAAAGAACAGGGGATCAGCCCCAGCATTTT	CASSPQRTGDQPQHF